The present T cell receptor (beta chain) was sequenced within a study of T-cell reconstitution after alpha-beta-depleted transplantation in children. The TCRbeta library incorporated unique molecular identifiers. MiXCR was run by TCRdb on the PCR reads, yielding one entry per CDR3 protein. Among fewer than 550,000 distinct CDR3 sequences listed, approximately 11% were seen once. This CDR3 spans 18 amino acids. The V gene end was trimmed by 5 bases and the J gene end by 3 bases; junction bases not matched to a gene: 16. This specimen was PBMCs from the stem cell graft donor, taken from the stem cell graft. V usage is TRBV12-3 or TRBV12-4 and J usage is TRBJ2-1, with TRBD2 matching over 7 bases. The sequence was obtained from a human donor who donated a stem cell graft to a child with acute myeloid leukemia. The CDR3 region is CASSQPLADRGLYNEQFF. CDR3 coding DNA: TGTGCCAGCAGTCAGCCTCTAGCGGACCGGGGCCTCTACAATGAGCAGTTCTTC.